Listed below are T cell receptor beta chains from one sample, sequenced in a study of blood T cell repertoires in COVID-19. Only in-frame clones appear in the TCRdb table, and some are missing; sequencing was by immunoSEQ multiplex PCR. Counted here are around 67,000 clones, around 80% occurring once; the ten biggest clones make up roughly 8.3%. Specimen: peripheral blood. The receptors come from a human donor in a cohort sampled during active COVID-19. Both conserved end residues are trimmed from each CDR3.

CDR3 length,V gene,J gene,CDR3 protein
16,TRBV19,TRBJ2-2,ASSIGQGAFVYTGELF
12,TRBV7-2,TRBJ2-2,ASSSPGALGELF
13,TRBV5-5,TRBJ2-2,ASSLARQNTGELF
15,TRBV19,TRBJ1-5,ASSIEGQGLGNQPQH
17,TRBV19,TRBJ1-5,ASSKRGGQGPYSNQPQH
13,TRBV6-6,TRBJ1-6,ATSQLGQGSSPLH
12,TRBV7-9,TRBJ2-3,ASSLSPAEVTQY
13,TRBV5-6,TRBJ2-6,ASSTTGSGANVLT
11,TRBV6-1,TRBJ2-7,ASSDRGLGEQY
15,TRBV24-1,TRBJ2-3,ATSDLGQGISTDTQY
12,TRBV6-5,TRBJ1-2,ASRWDRFNYGYT
11,TRBV4-1,TRBJ2-7,ASSQVPRDEQY
12,TRBV4-1,TRBJ2-3,ASSQGASTDTQY
12,TRBV27,TRBJ2-7,ASSFGGPTYEQY
12,TRBV27,TRBJ1-6,ASRSYSYNSPLH
13,TRBV15,TRBJ2-7,ATSREGATGAEQY
12,TRBV5-5,TRBJ2-7,ASSLTETHYEQY
13,TRBV5-1,TRBJ2-2,ASSWSLAILGELF
12,TRBV27,TRBJ1-1,ASRKRADGAEAF
13,TRBV19,TRBJ1-5,ASTSGTGVNQPQH
13,TRBV28,TRBJ1-5,ASYSGTLRVQPQH
10,TRBV30,TRBJ2-1,AWSGLAGPRF
14,TRBV6-5,TRBJ2-3,ASSYGLTGGTDTQY
11,TRBV24-1,TRBJ2-5,ATSDGGGETQY
12,TRBV2,TRBJ1-4,ASKEDSLEGKLF
14,TRBV6-1,TRBJ2-1,ASSEGAAGGRNEQF
15,TRBV7-6,TRBJ2-3,ASSLDSAGGPKDTQY
13,TRBV3-1/TRBV3-2,TRBJ2-1,ASSQEQGRSSEQF
13,TRBV28,TRBJ2-7,ASRVGLAPTYEQY
14,TRBV24-1,TRBJ2-1,ATSDRGRGSYNEQF
12,TRBV2,TRBJ2-7,ASSDMTGFYEQY
16,TRBV4-1,TRBJ2-7,ASSQEALAGGVSYEQY
12,TRBV6-5,TRBJ2-7,ASSKEDTTYEQY
11,TRBV25-1,TRBJ2-7,ASSEGLAYEQY
13,TRBV6-5,TRBJ1-1,ASSPTGGSFIEAF
14,TRBV18,TRBJ2-5,ASSPNGPRIQETQY
15,TRBV28,TRBJ2-7,ASSSFYSDSTSYEQY
13,TRBV6-1,TRBJ2-7,ASSDRSGRVYEQY
12,TRBV19,TRBJ2-7,ASSPQGDFYEQY
16,TRBV5-1,TRBJ2-5,AGAWAGSYFMFRETQY
9,TRBV6-6,TRBJ2-1,ASTQREEQF
12,TRBV3-1/TRBV3-2,TRBJ2-5,ASSQAGVEETQY
18,TRBV3-1/TRBV3-2,TRBJ2-1,ASSQDGKREGLEELGEQF
12,TRBV5-1,TRBJ1-1,ASSLGGQSDEAF
13,TRBV7-9,TRBJ1-5,ASSSAVGGDQPQH
11,TRBV12-3/TRBV12-4,TRBJ2-1,ASSFAVTSEQF
14,TRBV24-1,TRBJ2-3,ATSDLLAGGADTQY
13,TRBV18,TRBJ2-7,ASSPPTSGIYEQY
13,TRBV28,TRBJ2-5,ASSPTRASSGTQY
14,TRBV11-2,TRBJ2-3,ASRPTSGSWRDTQY
14,TRBV30,TRBJ2-3,AWSRLGGRLGDTQY
12,TRBV28,TRBJ1-3,ASSSNEVANTIY